The 7 T cell receptor beta chains listed next were all sequenced from one sample in a study of blood T cell repertoires in COVID-19. The protocol was immunoSEQ multiplex PCR, while the TCRdb copy is restricted to in-frame clones and leaves out a portion. There are approximately 210,000 clones in the sample; 70% to 90% occur only once, and under 5.5% lies in the top ten. The specimen was peripheral blood. The receptors were sampled from a woman in her 40s with acute or convalescent COVID-19.

The V call is TRBV7-2, the J call TRBJ1-4; maybe TRBD1 (5 bases). Looked up from germline, CDR1 is SGHTA and CDR2 is FQGNSA. V lost 5 bases, J lost 3 bases, and 13 bases lay in between. The CDR3 is 15 residues long. The CDR3 DNA follows: TGTGCCAGCAGCCCGGTAGCAGGGCCTAATGAAAAACTGTTTTTT. Protein sequence: CASSPVAGPNEKLFF.

V and J are TRBV2 and TRBJ1-1, with D possibly matching TRBD1 (5 bases). CDR1 is SNHLY, CDR2 FYNNEI, per germline. The length of the CDR3 is 14 residues. V was trimmed by 8 bases and J by 7 bases, leaving 20 bases between them. DNA of the CDR3: TGTGCCAGCGTTGAGAAGACAGTAAGGATTGAAGCTTTCTTT. Residues: CASVEKTVRIEAFF.

This chain joins TRBV6-4 and TRBJ1-2, with a possible D match to TRBD1 (5 bases). This CDR3 region has 15 residues. Trimming took 10 bases from V and 0 from J, leaving 18 bases between them. From germline, CDR1 is MRHNA and CDR2 SNTAGT. The CDR3 here is CAKPRRGKTNYGYTF. The CDR3 nucleotides read TGTGCCAAACCTCGCCGGGGGAAGACTAACTATGGCTACACCTTC.

The rearrangement links TRBV5-4 to TRBJ2-1; 8 nucleotides agree with TRBD2. The CDR3 has 15 residues. The V gene's germline CDR1 is SGHNT and CDR2 YYREEE (reference sequence). J was trimmed by 6 bases and V by 1 base; bases with no gene match: 6. The CDR3 loop reads CASSLRRGDPNEQFF. The CDR3 coding sequence is TGTGCCAGCAGCTTGAGGCGGGGGGACCCCAATGAGCAGTTCTTC. The full variable domain, its missing parts supplied by reference TRBV5-4 and TRBJ2-1, is ETGVTQSPTHLIKTRGQQVTLRCSSQSGHNTVSWYQQALGQGPQFIFQYYREEENGRGNFPPRFSGLQFPNYSSELNVNALELDDSALYLCASSLRRGDPNEQFFGPGTRLTVL.

The gene calls are TRBV11-2 and TRBJ1-5; 7 nucleotides match TRBD1. Germline CDR1 is SGHAT and CDR2 is FQNNGV. The CDR3 is made up of 18 amino acids. The V segment lost 5 bases and the J segment 0 bases; nucleotides outside the gene matches: 13. CDR3: CASSPGQVGLPSNQPQHF. Here the CDR3 DNA reads TGTGCCAGCAGCCCCGGACAGGTTGGTCTTCCTAGCAATCAGCCCCAGCATTTT.

This chain connects TRBV12-3 or TRBV12-4 to TRBJ1-2; D not certain. The CDR3 spans 12 residues. V was pared by 8 bases and J by 8 bases, with 15 bases between. CDR3 in amino acids: CASGLAAMGYTF. CDR3 DNA sequence: TGTGCCAGCGGGTTAGCAGCCATGGGCTACACCTTC.

The chain has TRBV4-1 and TRBJ2-5, with 7 positions matching TRBD1. The V gene end was trimmed by 4 bases and the J gene end by 5 bases; junction bases not matched to a gene: 13. There are 16 residues in the CDR3. The germline gives CDR1 MGHRA, CDR2 YSYEKL. In DNA form, the CDR3 reads TGCGCCAGCAGCCGAAGGGACAGTGCAGTCCAGGAGACCCAGTACTTC. Translated, it gives CASSRRDSAVQETQYF.